This T cell receptor (beta chain) was retrieved from a study of blood T cell repertoires in COVID-19. Looking at the study overall: PBMCs, B-cell-depleted T cells, or T cells were the source of the cDNA or gDNA that made up the material.

Per the original data handling: Reference gene primer amplification gave nucleated cell count estimates. Measured with immunoSEQ multiplex PCR; TCRdb has only the in-frame clones, and not every one. That table furnishes V, J and clone size, whereas the DNA furnished D and trimming. The sample carries around 300,000 clones, around nine tenths recorded once. Trimming took off 2 bases at V and 3 bases at J, with 10 bases between the two ends. Germline lookup yields CDR1 MNHEY and CDR2 SMNVEV (reference sequence). This CDR3 contains 14 residues. This clonotype was sampled from a woman aged 45-65 years with active or convalescent COVID-19. The chain carries TRBV27 and TRBJ1-2, with D perhaps matching TRBD1 (5 bases). The sequenced sample consisted of peripheral blood. CDR3 region: CASSLVGRDYGYTF. For the CDR3, the DNA is TGTGCCAGCAGTTTAGTGGGCAGGGACTATGGCTACACCTTC.